The next 8 T cell receptor beta chains were all read from a single sample in a study of cytomegalovirus exposure and HLA in healthy donors. It was with 60 Vbeta and 13 Jbeta primers that the PCR ran. Measured with immunoSEQ multiplex PCR; TCRdb has only the in-frame clones, and not every one. The sample carries approximately 82,000 clones, 10% recorded once. Sequencing was carried out using PBMCs. Every receptor here comes from a man in his sixties in good health and CMV-seropositive.

Remarks on this clone: One end of the junction varies from germline; a read error may be responsible. This chain links TRBV18 with TRBJ1-2; 9 bases agree with TRBD1. The CDR3 is made up of 16 amino acids. Germline V CDR1 and CDR2: KGHSH, LQKENI. The DNA for the CDR3 is TGTGCAAGCTCACCACGACAGGGGGGACGGGCCGATGGCTACAACTTC. Protein sequence: CASSPRQGGRADGYNF.

V and J are TRBV6-5 and TRBJ1-4, with 8 bases aligning to TRBD1. Germline CDR1 is MNHEY and CDR2 is SVGAGI. The CDR3 consists of 14 residues. The V and J ends lost 6 bases and 8 bases, in that order; junction bases with no gene match: 8. DNA for the CDR3: TGTGCCAGCAGCGATACAGGGGGTCGGGAAAAACTGTTTTTT. Protein sequence: CASSDTGGREKLFF.

The V and J genes are TRBV30 and TRBJ2-2, with 8 bases that match TRBD2. Germline assignment: CDR1 GTSNPN and CDR2 SVGIG (reference sequence). The CDR3 loop spans 14 amino acids. The trim removed 5 bases at V and 4 bases at J, leaving 6 bases unmatched. The CDR3 DNA reads as TGTGCCTGGTCGCCGGGGGGGCCCACCGGGGAGCTGTTTTTT. Amino acids: CAWSPGGPTGELFF.

V is TRBV25-1 and J is TRBJ1-1, with unresolved D. Trimming pared 6 bases from V and 0 bases from J, leaving 8 bases between. Germline assignment: CDR1 MGHDK and CDR2 SYGVNS. CDR3 length equals 13 residues. CDR3 amino acids: CASSNNMNTEAFF. The CDR3 DNA follows: TGTGCCAGCAGCAACAACATGAACACTGAAGCTTTCTTT.

The V gene is TRBV7-9, the J gene TRBJ2-3; TRBD2 might be the D (5 bases). Trimming stripped 4 bases from V and 2 bases from J, with 10 bases between. The CDR3 loop spans 14 amino acids. CDR1 and CDR2 from the germline V gene are SEHNR and FQNEAQ (reference sequence). In nucleotides, the CDR3 is TGTGCCAGCAGCTCGAGCGGATACACAGATACGCAGTATTTT. Protein sequence: CASSSSGYTDTQYF.

This chain connects TRBV2 to TRBJ2-7, with a possible D match to TRBD1 (6 bases). Germline V gene data show CDR1 as SNHLY and CDR2 as FYNNEI. The CDR3 length is 14 residues. Trimming removed 7 bases from V and 1 base from J, with 14 bases in between. The CDR3, as DNA: TGTGCCAGCATGAACAGGGTAACGTCCTACGAGCAGTACTTC. Amino acids: CASMNRVTSYEQYF.

This clone occurred a few times. The chain carries TRBV30 and TRBJ2-7, with 9 bases matching TRBD1. CDR1 is GTSNPN and CDR2 is SVGIG in the germline V gene (reference sequence). The junction had 0 bases not matched to a gene; V was cut back by 1 base and J by 2 bases. The CDR3 is 13 amino acids. This CDR3 reads CAWSGTGAYEQYV. CDR3 nucleotides: TGTGCCTGGAGTGGGACAGGGGCCTACGAGCAGTACGTC.

The V gene is TRBV29-1, the J gene TRBJ2-1, with 10 bases lining up with TRBD2. The germline V gene has CDR1 SQVTM and CDR2 ANQGSEA. This CDR3 is 13 amino acids long. V lost 7 bases and J lost 12; bases outside the gene matches: 12. In DNA form, the CDR3 reads TGCAGCGCCCGAGCGGGAGGGATAATGTGGCAGTTCTTC. This translates into CSARAGGIMWQFF.